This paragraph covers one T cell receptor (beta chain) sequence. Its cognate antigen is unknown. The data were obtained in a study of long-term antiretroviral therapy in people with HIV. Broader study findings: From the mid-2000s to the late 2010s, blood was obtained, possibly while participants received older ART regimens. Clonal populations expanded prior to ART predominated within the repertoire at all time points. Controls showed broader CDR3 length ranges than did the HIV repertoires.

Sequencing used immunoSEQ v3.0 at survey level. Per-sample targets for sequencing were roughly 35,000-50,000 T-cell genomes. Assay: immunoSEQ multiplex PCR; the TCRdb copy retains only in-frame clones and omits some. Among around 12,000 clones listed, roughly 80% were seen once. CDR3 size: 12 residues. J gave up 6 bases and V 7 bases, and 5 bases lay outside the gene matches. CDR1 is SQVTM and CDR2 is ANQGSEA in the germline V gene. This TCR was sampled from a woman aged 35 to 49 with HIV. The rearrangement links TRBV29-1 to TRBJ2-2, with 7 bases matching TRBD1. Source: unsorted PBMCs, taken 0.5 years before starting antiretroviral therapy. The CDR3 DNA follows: TGCAGCGCACTTACAGGGGCCGGGGAGCTGTTTTTT. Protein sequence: CSALTGAGELFF.